This TCR beta chain comes out of a study of CD8 T cells in Susac syndrome. Study outcomes and limitations: As the study acknowledged, the number of individuals who were part of its TCR sequencing and HLA analysis was relatively small.

An amount of RNA that ranged from 0.5 to 1 ug was reverse transcribed with random hexamers. By means of immunoSEQ multiplex PCR, TCR beta CDR3 spanning 54 Vbeta and 13 Jbeta underwent amplification. TCRdb passed the immunoSEQ multiplex PCR reads through MiXCR, listing each CDR3 protein once. The sample shows 130,000 to 150,000 distinct CDR3 sequences, about 93% of them seen only once. V gave up 3 bases and J gave up 4 bases, with 8 bases separating them. CDR3 length equals 13 residues. Age- and sex-matched healthy donors served as the control group. The CD8+ and CD4+ T cells were isolated magnetically using a negative isolation approach, whereas the TEMRA cells were enriched by FACS. Comments on this clonotype: Antigen specificity is unknown.

What was sequenced was CD8+ T cells from PBMCs. The source of this sequence is a human donor in good health. V gene TRBV12-3 or TRBV12-4 combines with J gene TRBJ2-3; TRBD2 might be the D (5 bases). CDR3 DNA sequence: TGTGCCAGCAGTTTTGGGAGTTCAGATACGCAGTATTTT. Protein product: CASSFGSSDTQYF.